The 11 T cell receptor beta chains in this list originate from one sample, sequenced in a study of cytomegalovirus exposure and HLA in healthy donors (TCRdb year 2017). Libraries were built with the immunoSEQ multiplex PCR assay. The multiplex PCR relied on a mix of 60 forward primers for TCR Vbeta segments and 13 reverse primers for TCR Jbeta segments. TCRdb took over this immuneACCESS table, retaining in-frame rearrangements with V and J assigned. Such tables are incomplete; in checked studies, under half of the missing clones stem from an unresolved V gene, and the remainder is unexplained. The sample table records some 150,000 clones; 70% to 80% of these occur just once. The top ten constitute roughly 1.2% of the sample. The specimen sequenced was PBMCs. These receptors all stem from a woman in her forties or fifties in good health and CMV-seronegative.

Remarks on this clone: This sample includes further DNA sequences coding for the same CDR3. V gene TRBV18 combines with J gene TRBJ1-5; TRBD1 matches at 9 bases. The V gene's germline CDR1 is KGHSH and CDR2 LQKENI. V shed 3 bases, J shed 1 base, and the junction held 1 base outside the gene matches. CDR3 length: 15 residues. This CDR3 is CASSPGQGSNQPQHF. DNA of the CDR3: TGTGCCAGCTCACCTGGACAGGGGAGCAATCAGCCCCAGCATTTT.

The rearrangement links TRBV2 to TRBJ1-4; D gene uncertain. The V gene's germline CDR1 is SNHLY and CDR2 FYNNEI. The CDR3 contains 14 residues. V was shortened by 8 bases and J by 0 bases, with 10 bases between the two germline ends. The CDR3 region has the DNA TGTGCCAGCGCGACTAGAACAACTAATGAAAAACTGTTTTTT. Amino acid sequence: CASATRTTNEKLFF. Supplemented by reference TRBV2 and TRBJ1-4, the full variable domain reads EPEVTQTPSHQVTQMGQEVILRCVPISNHLYFYWYRQILGQKVEFLVSFYNNEISEKSEIFDDQFSVERPDGSNFTLKIRSTKLEDSAMYFCASATRTTNEKLFFGSGTQLSVL.

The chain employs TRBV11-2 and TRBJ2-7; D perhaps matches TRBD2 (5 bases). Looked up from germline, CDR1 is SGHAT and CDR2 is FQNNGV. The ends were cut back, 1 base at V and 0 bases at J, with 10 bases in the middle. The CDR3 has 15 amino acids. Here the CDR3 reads CASSLALGSSYEQYF. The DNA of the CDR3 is TGTGCCAGCAGCTTAGCACTAGGGAGCTCCTACGAGCAGTACTTC. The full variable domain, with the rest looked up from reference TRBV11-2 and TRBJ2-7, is EAGVAQSPRYKIIEKRQSVAFWCNPISGHATLYWYQQILGQGPKLLIQFQNNGVVDDSQLPKDRFSAERLKGVDSTLKIQPAKLEDSAVYLCASSLALGSSYEQYFGPGTRLTVT.

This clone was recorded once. The DNA for the CDR3 is TGTGCCAGCAGTCCTCCCGGGGTGGGGCAGTACTTC. Its protein product is CASSPPGVGQYF. This rearrangement joins TRBV28 to TRBJ2-7; maybe TRBD2 (5 bases). The ends were cut back, 5 bases at V and 9 bases at J, with 14 bases in the middle. Per the germline V gene, CDR1 is MDHEN and CDR2 is SYDVKM. The CDR3 runs to 12 residues.

The CDR3 nucleotides are TGTGCCAGCAGTTACTCGGGGGCGGGGGGGACCGGGGAGCTGTTTTTT. Translation gives CASSYSGAGGTGELFF. The chain employs TRBV6-6 and TRBJ2-2; TRBD2 matches at 9 bases. With V trimmed by 0 bases and J by 5 bases, 4 bases remained unmatched. The CDR3 sequence is 16 residues long. Germline CDR1 reads MNHNY; CDR2 reads SVGAGI (reference sequence).

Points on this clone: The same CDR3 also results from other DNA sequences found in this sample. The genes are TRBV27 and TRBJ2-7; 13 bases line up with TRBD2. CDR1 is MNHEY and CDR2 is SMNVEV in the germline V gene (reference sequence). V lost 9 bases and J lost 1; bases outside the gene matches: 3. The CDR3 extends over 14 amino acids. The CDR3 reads CASRLAGGSYEQYF. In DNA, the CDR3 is TGTGCCAGTAGACTAGCGGGGGGTTCCTACGAGCAGTACTTC.

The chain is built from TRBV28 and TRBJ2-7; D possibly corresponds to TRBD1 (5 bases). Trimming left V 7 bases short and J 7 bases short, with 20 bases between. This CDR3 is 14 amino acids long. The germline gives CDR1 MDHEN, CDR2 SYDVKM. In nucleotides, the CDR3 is TGTGCCAGCACAGGCCGGGCAGGGATTGGTGAGCAGTACTTC. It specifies CASTGRAGIGEQYF.

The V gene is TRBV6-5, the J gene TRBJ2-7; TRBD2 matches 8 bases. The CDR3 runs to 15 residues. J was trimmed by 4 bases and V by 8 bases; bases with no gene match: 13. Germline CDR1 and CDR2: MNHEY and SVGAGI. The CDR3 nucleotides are TGTGCCAGCTCGGGGGGGGGATCGAATACTTACGAGCAGTACTTC. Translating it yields CASSGGGSNTYEQYF.

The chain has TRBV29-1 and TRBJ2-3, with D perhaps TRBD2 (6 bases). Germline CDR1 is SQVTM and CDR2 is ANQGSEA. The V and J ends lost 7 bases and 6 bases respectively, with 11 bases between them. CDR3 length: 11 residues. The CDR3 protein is CSANRGDTQYF. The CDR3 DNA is TGCAGCGCAAATCGGGGGGATACGCAGTATTTT.

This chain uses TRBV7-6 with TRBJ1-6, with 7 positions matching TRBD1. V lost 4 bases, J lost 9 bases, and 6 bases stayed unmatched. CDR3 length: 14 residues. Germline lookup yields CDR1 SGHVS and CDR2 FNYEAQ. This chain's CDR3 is CASSSTGVGSPLHF. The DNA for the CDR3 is TGTGCCAGCAGCTCAACAGGGGTTGGTTCACCCCTCCACTTT.

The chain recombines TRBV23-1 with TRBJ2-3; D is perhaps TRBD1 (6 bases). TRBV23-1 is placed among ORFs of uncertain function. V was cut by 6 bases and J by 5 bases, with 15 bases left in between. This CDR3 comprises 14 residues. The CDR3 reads CASSPGRGRDTQYF. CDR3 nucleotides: TGCGCCAGCAGCCCTGGAAGGGGGAGAGATACGCAGTATTTT.